Sequencing of this T cell receptor (beta chain) was carried out in a study of cytomegalovirus exposure and HLA in healthy donors. Study details: Researchers previously reported finding roughly 120 million unique TCR beta sequences from approximately 200 million T cells. Study-wide points: Apparent HLA restriction characterized most CMV-associated TCR beta chains in a later analysis. The study assumed roughly uniform donor sequencing depth for presence/absence analyses. Sequencing likely generated an artifact that appeared as a cluster of highly shared sequence variants.

PCR was performed using 60 Vbeta and 13 Jbeta primers. The protocol was immunoSEQ multiplex PCR, while the TCRdb copy is restricted to in-frame clones and leaves out a portion. The table lists about 120,000 clones, 80% of them singletons, with 8.5% to 10% in the top ten. The germline V gene has CDR1 SGHTA and CDR2 FQGNSA. The CDR3 contains 15 residues. The ends were cut back, 5 bases at V and 2 bases at J, with 15 bases in the middle. In regard to this clone: Its specificity is not known.

The chain uses TRBV7-2 and TRBJ1-1, with no clear D. This receptor was taken from a female donor in good health and CMV-seropositive. Material: PBMCs. DNA for the CDR3: TGTGCCAGCAGCCTAAAAATCTGGGCCAACACTGAAGCTTTCTTT. Amino acid sequence: CASSLKIWANTEAFF. Combining the CDR3 with reference TRBV7-2 and TRBJ1-1 gives the whole variable domain GAGVSQSPSNKVTEKGKDVELRCDPISGHTALYWYRQSLGQGLEFLIYFQGNSAPDKSGLPSDRFSAERTGGSVSTLTIQRTQQEDSAVYLCASSLKIWANTEAFFGQGTRLTVV.